The clone carrying this TCR beta chain was seen a single time. From more than 8 ml of fresh peripheral blood, PBMCs were isolated. The data belong to a study of T cells in Graves' hyperthyroidism and ophthalmopathy. CDR3 length: 15 amino acids. V shed 6 bases and J 7 bases; nucleotides not matched to a gene: 9. Germline V gene lookup returns CDR1 DFQATT and CDR2 SNEGSKA (reference sequence). TCR beta CDR3 regions were amplified from RNA. The HTBI set primed first-round TCR CDR3 RT-PCR. TCRdb re-called the multiplex PCR reads through MiXCR, storing one row per CDR3 protein. The data contain about 92,000 distinct CDR3 sequences, roughly half of them singletons.

The sequenced sample was blood. This clonotype was obtained from a woman aged 40 to 50 with Graves' hyperthyroidism. The chain uses TRBV20-1 and TRBJ2-2, with TRBD2 matching 12 bases. The CDR3 coding sequence is TGCAGTGCCAGCCCTAGCGGGAGGGCCGTCGGGGAGCTGTTTTTT. Protein product: CSASPSGRAVGELFF.